This T cell receptor (beta chain) was identified in a study of blood T cell repertoires in COVID-19. As for the study in general: Acute and convalescent COVID-19 specimens originated in the United States, Italy and Spain.

Those enrolled, adults aged 18 to 89 years, came from roughly 23 US areas. Participants' reported clinical history set cohort assignment. This CDR3 is built from 12 residues. The V end was cut by 8 bases, the J end by 3 bases, with 11 bases between. Germline values: CDR1 MDHEN, CDR2 SYDVKM. This table comes from immunoSEQ multiplex PCR, and its TCRdb copy is limited to in-frame clones, with some not included. The sample lists just over 300,000 clones; around 89% were seen once. The sequencing sample was made of PBMCs or T cells enriched from blood (not recorded which). The chain is built from TRBV28 and TRBJ2-7, with D possibly TRBD2 on 6 matching bases. This sequence was found in a woman between 18 and 29 years old with acute COVID-19. CDR3: CASQSGFYEQYF. CDR3 DNA sequence: TGTGCCAGCCAGAGCGGGTTCTACGAGCAGTACTTC.